This TCR beta chain derives from a study of blood T cells in healthy people across ages. Study-wide results and caveats: Naive T cell percentage and TCR beta diversity correlated strongly.

The CDR3 consists of 16 residues. Germline CDR1 is LGHNA and CDR2 is YSLEER. The J segment lost 11 bases and the V segment lost 0 bases, leaving 13 bases of the junction unmatched. The authors ran a second PCR of about 6 to 11 cycles using a sample-barcoded 5' primer and a J-beta primer mix. In TCRdb, the 5' RACE reads were re-called with MiXCR into one record per CDR3 protein. The data show approximately 1.5 million distinct CDR3 sequences, approximately 43% seen once. For this clonotype: Its antigen is undetermined.

The J gene is TRBJ2-5, the V gene TRBV4-3; TRBD1 aligns across 9 bases. This sequence was found in a young woman in good health. What was sequenced was blood. The CDR3 sequence is CASSQDRQGVTNEQYF. CDR3 coding DNA: TGCGCCAGCAGCCAAGATCGACAGGGGGTCACCAATGAGCAGTACTTC.